This TCR beta chain was sequenced for a study of PD-1 blockade in classical Hodgkin lymphoma. Time point: cycle 4 day 1 (C4D1), after less than 7 weeks of nivolumab. All patients experienced relapse after autologous stem cell transplantation, and brentuximab vedotin exposure was variable. Magnetic negative selection of thawed PBMCs was the method by which CD4+ T cells were purified. Overall study results and limits: Diminished baseline TCR diversity has been reported in newly diagnosed patients relative to healthy donors.

Clones were sequenced by immunoSEQ multiplex PCR, and TCRdb holds only the in-frame ones, with some missing. The data show roughly 29,000 clones, around 85% seen once. A note on this clone: The antigen remains undetermined.

The CDR3 has 12 amino acids. V was pared by 6 bases and J by 6 bases, with 14 bases between. From germline, CDR1 is SQVTM and CDR2 ANQGSEA. V and J are TRBV29-1 and TRBJ1-2; D is unresolved. The source was CD4+ T cells from blood, collected before the fourth cycle of nivolumab. The clonotype comes from a human donor with classical Hodgkin lymphoma. The CDR3 here is CSVDRVGHGYTF. The CDR3 DNA reads as TGCAGCGTGGATCGTGTTGGGCATGGCTACACCTTC.